What follows are 23 T cell receptor beta chains derived from one specimen sequenced in a study of cytomegalovirus exposure and HLA in healthy donors. The PCR had 60 Vbeta and 13 Jbeta primers. Sequencing used immunoSEQ multiplex PCR; TCRdb keeps in-frame clones, though not all of them. The sample has roughly 100,000 clones, 70% to 80% seen once; the top ten hold around 2.1%. Sequenced: PBMCs. Receptor source: a man aged 30 to 39 in good health and CMV-seronegative.

V gene TRBV4-1 combines with J gene TRBJ2-2; 11 bases map to TRBD2. The CDR3 is made up of 20 amino acids. V lost 0 bases to trimming and J lost 7 bases; unmatched junction nucleotides: 16. Germline V gives CDR1 MGHRA, CDR2 YSYEKL. CDR3 nucleotides: TGCGCCAGCAGCCAAGATTCCTGGGTTAGCGGGGGGGCCTTGGGCGGGGAGCTGTTTTTT. Residues: CASSQDSWVSGGALGGELFF.

V gene TRBV27 combines with J gene TRBJ1-1; maybe TRBD1 (5 bases). V was shortened by 4 bases and J by 10 bases, with 13 bases between the two germline ends. CDR1 and CDR2 (germline): MNHEY, SMNVEV (reference sequence). The CDR3 runs to 12 residues. CDR3 sequence: CASSSVAGGAFF. The DNA for the CDR3 is TGTGCCAGCAGTTCAGTCGCCGGGGGAGCTTTCTTT.

A single count supports this clone. The CDR3 sequence is CATSRDLGVPDTQYF. In DNA, the CDR3 is TGTGCCACCAGCAGAGATCTAGGAGTCCCAGATACGCAGTATTTT. This sequence joins TRBV15 and TRBJ2-3; D is unresolved. Germline lookup yields CDR1 LNHNV and CDR2 YYDKDF (reference sequence). The CDR3 covers 15 residues. V gave up 0 bases and J gave up 4 bases, with 11 bases separating them. Supplemented by reference TRBV15 and TRBJ2-3, the full variable domain reads DAMVIQNPRYQVTQFGKPVTLSCSQTLNHNVMYWYQQKSSQAPKLLFHYYDKDFNNEADTPDNFQSRRPNTSFCFLDIRSPGLGDTAMYLCATSRDLGVPDTQYFGPGTRLTVL.

This chain links TRBV6-6 with TRBJ2-7; 7 nucleotides line up with TRBD2. CDR1 and CDR2 from the germline V gene are MNHNY and SVGAGI (reference sequence). The CDR3 loop spans 12 amino acids. V was clipped by 6 bases and J by 4 bases; unmatched bases: 3. DNA for the CDR3: TGTGCCAGCAGGGGAGGGGCTTACGAGCAGTACTTC. This gives the protein CASRGGAYEQYF.

This clone was seen a handful of times. V usage is TRBV2 and J usage is TRBJ2-5, with 7 bases lining up with TRBD1. V shed 10 bases, J shed 3 bases, and the junction held 5 bases outside the gene matches. Germline values: CDR1 SNHLY, CDR2 FYNNEI. The CDR3 is 12 residues long. The CDR3 DNA reads TGTGCCATTACAGGGGTGGAAGAGACCCAGTACTTC. It codes for CAITGVEETQYF.

The rearrangement uses TRBV6-4 and TRBJ2-6, with 8 bases matching TRBD1. This CDR3 spans 15 amino acids. V trimming: 6 bases; J trimming: 2 bases; junction bases outside the gene matches: 3. Germline CDR1 is MRHNA and CDR2 is SNTAGT. In nucleotides, the CDR3 is TGTGCCAGCAGCAAGGACAGGGCTGGGGCCAACGTCCTGACTTTC. Translated: CASSKDRAGANVLTF.

The chain couples TRBV7-3 to TRBJ1-1; D is perhaps TRBD1 (5 bases). V shed 2 bases and J shed 3 bases, with 10 bases lying between them. From germline, CDR1 is SGHTA and CDR2 FQGTGA. This CDR3 contains 14 residues. CDR3 amino acids: CASSLSGGDTEAFF. The CDR3 DNA is TGTGCCAGCAGCTTATCCGGAGGGGACACTGAAGCTTTCTTT. Filled out from reference TRBV7-3 and TRBJ1-1, the complete variable domain reads GAGVSQTPSNKVTEKGKYVELRCDPISGHTALYWYRQSLGQGPEFLIYFQGTGAADDSGLPNDRFFAVRPEGSVSTLKIQRTERGDSAVYLCASSLSGGDTEAFFGQGTRLTVV.

This clone was recorded once. V is TRBV29-1 and J is TRBJ2-1; D perhaps matches TRBD2 (7 bases). Germline lookup yields CDR1 SQVTM and CDR2 ANQGSEA. V gave up 4 bases and J gave up 4 bases, with 20 bases separating them. This CDR3 comprises 16 residues. The CDR3 DNA is TGCAGCGTTGGATTCCAGGGGCGGGAGATTTACAATGAGCAGTTCTTC. Translated: CSVGFQGREIYNEQFF.

The chain joins TRBV19 to TRBJ2-2; possible D gene TRBD2, 5 bases. V was pared by 3 bases and J by 8 bases, with 16 bases between. Germline assignment: CDR1 LNHDA and CDR2 SQIVND (reference sequence). The CDR3 consists of 15 residues. The CDR3 DNA reads TGTGCCAGTAGTATTTCCGCTGTCCGGGGTGGGGAGCTGTTTTTT. It codes for CASSISAVRGGELFF.

The chain links TRBV11-2 to TRBJ2-7; 10 bases match TRBD2. The V gene's germline CDR1 is SGHAT and CDR2 FQNNGV. V dropped 6 bases and J dropped 4; count of bases not matched to a gene: 6. The CDR3 is 14 amino acids. CDR3 protein: CASRPSGRGYEQYF. CDR3 DNA sequence: TGTGCCAGCAGGCCTAGCGGGAGAGGGTACGAGCAGTACTTC.

V and J are TRBV27 and TRBJ2-7, with 7 positions matching TRBD2. In germline, CDR1 is MNHEY, CDR2 SMNVEV (reference sequence). The CDR3 contains 18 residues. Trimming at V came to 2 bases and at J to 3 bases, leaving 16 bases not matched to a gene. The CDR3 sequence is CASSLTTESSGAGYEQYF. CDR3 nucleotides: TGTGCCAGCAGTTTAACCACGGAATCTAGCGGAGCGGGCTACGAGCAGTACTTC.

The V and J genes are TRBV30 and TRBJ2-5; D may be TRBD1 (5 bases). The V gene lost 2 bases and the J gene lost 7 bases, with 14 bases spanning the gap. CDR3 length: 13 residues. Per germline, CDR1 GTSNPN and CDR2 SVGIG (reference sequence). CDR3 DNA: TGTGCCTGGAGTATATCAGGGTCCGTGACCCAGTACTTC. It encodes CAWSISGSVTQYF.

The chain has TRBV5-8 and TRBJ1-1; D not resolved. CDR1 and CDR2 (germline): SGHTS, YDEGEE. CDR3 length equals 11 residues. Trimming shortened V by 1 base and J by 10 bases, and 8 bases separated the two germline ends. CDR3: CASSLQAVAFF. The CDR3 DNA is TGTGCCAGCAGCTTGCAGGCCGTAGCTTTCTTT.

The chain has TRBV4-2 and TRBJ1-5, with 7 bases fitting TRBD1. Losses at the gene ends were 1 base for V and 6 bases for J; bases not matched to a gene: 6. Germline V gene sequence: CDR1 LGHNA, CDR2 YNFKEQ. The CDR3 spans 15 residues. CDR3 residues: CASSQGGQEGQPQHF. The CDR3 DNA sequence: TGTGCCAGCAGCCAAGGTGGACAGGAGGGTCAGCCCCAGCATTTT.

This clone was counted between two and nine times. This rearrangement joins TRBV4-2 to TRBJ2-1, with a tentative D call TRBD2 (5 bases). The CDR3 sequence is 13 residues long. Germline-derived CDR1 and CDR2 are LGHNA and YNFKEQ. Trimming pared 1 base from V and 14 bases from J, leaving 15 bases between. CDR3 coding DNA: TGTGCCAGCAGCCAAGGTTCGGACTCCCCGGAGTTCTTC. Translated: CASSQGSDSPEFF.

This clone was seen just once. V usage is TRBV5-6 and J usage is TRBJ1-4; TRBD1 might be the D (6 bases). The germline CDR1 and CDR2 sequences are SGHDT and YYEEEE. This CDR3 region has 14 residues. Trimming shortened V by 0 bases and J by 4 bases, and 7 bases separated the two germline ends. In nucleotides, the CDR3 is TGTGCCAGCAGCTTGGGACAGGTTAATGAAAAACTGTTTTTT. Amino acids: CASSLGQVNEKLFF.

The J gene is TRBJ2-6, the V gene TRBV5-4; D is unresolved. This CDR3 is 16 amino acids long. Germline CDR1 SGHNT, CDR2 YYREEE (reference sequence). The V end was cut by 5 bases, the J end by 2 bases, with 14 bases between. The CDR3 DNA reads TGTGCCAGCAGGCCCGGCCGGGTCACTGGGGCCAACGTCCTGACTTTC. Translation: CASRPGRVTGANVLTF.

This chain connects TRBV9 to TRBJ1-1; TRBD1 matches 7 bases. There are 12 residues in the CDR3. Trimming cost V 0 bases and J 8 bases; bases outside gene matches: 1. Germline V gene data show CDR1 as SGDLS and CDR2 as YYNGEE. The DNA for the CDR3 is TGTGCCAGCAGCGTAGGGACAGGAGAAGCTTTCTTT. Translated: CASSVGTGEAFF. The entire variable domain, with the rest obtained from reference TRBV9 and TRBJ1-1, is as follows: DSGVTQTPKHLITATGQRVTLRCSPRSGDLSVYWYQQSLDQGLQFLIQYYNGEERAKGNILERFSAQQFPDLHSELNLSSLELGDSALYFCASSVGTGEAFFGQGTRLTVV.

V gene TRBV28 combines with J gene TRBJ1-5; 8 positions agree with TRBD1. This CDR3 contains 14 residues. V trimming: 3 bases; J trimming: 13 bases; junction bases outside the gene matches: 11. Germline assignment: CDR1 MDHEN and CDR2 SYDVKM. CDR3 in amino acids: CASSFPGTGLPQHF. In nucleotides, the CDR3 is TGTGCCAGCAGTTTCCCCGGGACAGGACTCCCACAGCATTTT.

This rearrangement joins TRBV5-1 to TRBJ2-7, with 10 positions matching TRBD1. V lost 3 bases, J lost 0 bases, and 3 bases stayed unmatched. The length of the CDR3 is 15 residues. The V gene's germline CDR1 is SGHRS and CDR2 YFSETQ. The CDR3 sequence: CASSSTGGGSYEQYF. The CDR3 coding sequence is TGCGCCAGCAGCTCGACAGGGGGCGGCTCCTACGAGCAGTACTTC.

This chain uses TRBV27 with TRBJ1-1; D call uncertain. Germline-derived CDR1 and CDR2 are MNHEY and SMNVEV (reference sequence). Trimming removed 6 bases from V and 6 bases from J, with 20 bases in between. The CDR3 covers 15 residues. Here the CDR3 DNA reads TGTGCCAGCAGACCCCCCGAGGGCCTTATCGCTGAAGCTTTCTTT. This encodes CASRPPEGLIAEAFF.

This chain links TRBV27 with TRBJ1-1, with 7 bases aligning to TRBD1. The germline CDR1 and CDR2 sequences are MNHEY and SMNVEV (reference sequence). CDR3 length: 15 amino acids. Germline trimming cut 6 bases from V and 0 bases from J; bases unmatched to any gene: 7. CDR3 residues: CASSLAGGVNTEAFF. The CDR3 DNA is TGTGCCAGCAGCTTAGCAGGGGGTGTGAACACTGAAGCTTTCTTT.

The rearrangement uses TRBV5-1 and TRBJ2-7, with D perhaps TRBD1 (6 bases). This CDR3 contains 15 residues. Trimming took 4 bases from V and 0 from J, leaving 14 bases between them. Germline-derived CDR1 and CDR2 are SGHRS and YFSETQ. The CDR3 DNA sequence: TGCGCCAGCAGCCTCGACAGGACCAGCTCCTACGAGCAGTACTTC. Translation: CASSLDRTSSYEQYF.